This T cell receptor beta chain was captured in a study of cytomegalovirus exposure and HLA in healthy donors. Study-wide findings and caveats: A later analysis linked a missense DCLRE1C variant to TCR beta V- and J-gene trimming.

The PCR ran on 60 Vbeta and 13 Jbeta primers. The assay was immunoSEQ multiplex PCR, and TCRdb's table has in-frame clones only and misses some. The repertoire has approximately 150,000 clones, around 79% of them found once; the top ten carry roughly 0.7%. A note on this clone: Its antigen remains unidentified.

The CDR3 sequence is 16 residues long. Trimming shortened V by 5 bases and J by 0 bases, and 11 bases separated the two germline ends. The germline V gene has CDR1 MNHEY and CDR2 SMNVEV (reference sequence). Sequencing used PBMCs. This clonotype was obtained from a male donor in good health and CMV-seronegative. J is TRBJ2-6 and V is TRBV27; possibly TRBD2 for D (6 bases). The CDR3 DNA is TGTGCCAGCAGTCCGCCGGGGGTCTCTGGGGCCAACGTCCTGACTTTC. It translates to CASSPPGVSGANVLTF.